These 32 T cell receptor beta chains were all obtained from the same sample, sequenced in a study of shared clonotypes between healthy human individuals. Repertoires were generated with immunoSEQ multiplex PCR, while TCRdb's copy carries only in-frame clones and drops some. The sample has fewer than 600,000 clones, 60% to 80% seen once. Sequencing was carried out using PBMCs. Receptors originate from a middle-aged woman in good health. Some clones in this sample may be carry-over from other donors' samples.

This clone appeared a few times. A far more abundant clone sits one base away, making this likely a read error. The chain recombines TRBV7-8 with TRBJ2-5, with D uncertain. V was cut by 7 bases and J by 7 bases, with 19 bases left in between. The CDR3 is 14 residues long. The V gene's germline CDR1 is SGHVS and CDR2 FQNEAQ. The CDR3 DNA follows: TGTGCCAGCAACCCTTCAAGCGAGTCACGGACCCAGTACTTC. Its translation is CASNPSSESRTQYF.

The chain carries TRBV29-1 and TRBJ2-7; D is unclear. The V gene's germline CDR1 is SQVTM and CDR2 ANQGSEA. Trimming left V 7 bases short and J 2 bases short, with 12 bases between. The CDR3 has 12 amino acids. The CDR3 sequence is CSALGNTYEQYF. DNA of the CDR3: TGCAGCGCTCTTGGGAATACCTACGAGCAGTACTTC.

The chain recombines TRBV5-1 with TRBJ2-2; D remains unclear. The CDR3 is made up of 16 amino acids. The V and J ends lost 0 bases and 1 base respectively, with 10 bases between them. Looked up from germline, CDR1 is SGHRS and CDR2 is YFSETQ. The DNA of the CDR3 is TGCGCCAGCAGCTTGGAAGCATTAGGGAACACCGGGGAGCTGTTTTTT. Protein product: CASSLEALGNTGELFF.

The CDR3 nucleotides are TGTGCCAGCAGCAGACCGGGACCAACCTCCTACGAGCAGTACTTC. Protein sequence: CASSRPGPTSYEQYF. V usage is TRBV28 and J usage is TRBJ2-7, with D perhaps given as TRBD1 or TRBD2 (5 bases each). V was trimmed by 6 bases and J by 0 bases, leaving 15 bases between them. This CDR3 comprises 15 residues. Germline values: CDR1 MDHEN, CDR2 SYDVKM.

On this clone: A far larger clone is one base from this, pointing to a likely read error. Other DNA sequences in the same sample also yield this CDR3. The chain's CDR3 is CASSFGTGGYEQYF. CDR3 nucleotide sequence: TGCGCCAGCAGCTTCGGGACAGGGGGGTACGAGCAGTACTTC. The V gene is TRBV4-1, the J gene TRBJ2-7, with 11 nucleotides matching TRBD1. The germline V gene has CDR1 MGHRA and CDR2 YSYEKL. J lost 4 bases, V lost 5 bases, and 4 bases had no gene match. The CDR3 extends over 14 amino acids.

This chain uses TRBV6-1 with TRBJ2-1; TRBD1 aligns across 8 bases. The CDR3 spans 15 residues. With 2 bases clipped from V and 4 bases from J, the junction kept 4 bases outside the gene matches. CDR1 and CDR2 from the germline V gene are MNHNS and SASEGT. As DNA, the CDR3 is TGTGCCAGCAGTGAACAACAGGGGGAGTACAATGAGCAGTTCTTC. This translates into CASSEQQGEYNEQFF.

The V call is TRBV18, the J call TRBJ1-4; possibly TRBD1 for D (5 bases). The V end lost 2 bases, the J end lost 4 bases, and 14 bases lay between the germline ends. This CDR3 contains 16 residues. Germline CDR1 is KGHSH and CDR2 is LQKENI. This CDR3 is CASSPFGSGGNEKLFF. In DNA form, the CDR3 reads TGTGCCAGCTCACCATTCGGGTCCGGGGGTAATGAAAAACTGTTTTTT.

The CDR3 region is CASSIAGLAGVNEQFF. The CDR3, as DNA: TGTGCCAGTAGTATAGCGGGACTAGCGGGAGTTAATGAGCAGTTCTTC. This chain links TRBV19 with TRBJ2-1; TRBD2 agrees at 14 bases. After removal of 1 base from V and 7 bases from J, the junction contained 3 bases not matched to a gene. The V gene's germline CDR1 is LNHDA and CDR2 SQIVND (reference sequence). The CDR3 totals 16 residues.

This clone was seen more than once but under ten times. This probably arose from a read error, given a far larger clone one base away. The sample carries other DNA sequences with the same CDR3. The rearrangement uses TRBV5-4 and TRBJ1-1; a possible D gene is TRBD1 (5 bases). The germline CDR1 and CDR2 sequences are SGHNT and YYREEE (reference sequence). The CDR3 length is 12 residues. The CDR3 nucleotides are TGTGCCAGCAGCTTGGCGGACACCGAAGCTTTCTTT. Protein: CASSLADTEAFF. The entire variable domain, with the rest obtained from reference TRBV5-4 and TRBJ1-1, is as follows: ETGVTQSPTHLIKTRGQQVTLRCSSQSGHNTVSWYQQALGQGPQFIFQYYREEENGRGNFPPRFSGLQFPNYSSELNVNALELDDSALYLCASSLADTEAFFGQGTRLTVV.

This chain connects TRBV1 to TRBJ1-4; the D segment call TRBD1 is taken from the table without a DNA check. TRBV1 is a documented pseudogene. This CDR3 is built from 15 residues. CDR3: CTSSQDLGGREKLFF. CDR3 nucleotides: TGCACCAGCAGCCAAGATTTAGGGGGTAGGGAAAAACTGTTTTTT.

The chain is built from TRBV7-8 and TRBJ2-1; 7 nucleotides align to TRBD2. The CDR3 extends over 14 amino acids. V dropped 3 bases and J dropped 9; count of bases not matched to a gene: 8. In germline, CDR1 is SGHVS, CDR2 FQNEAQ. The CDR3 here is CASSFGLERGEQFF. CDR3 sequence (DNA): TGTGCCAGCAGCTTCGGCCTGGAGCGGGGTGAGCAGTTCTTC.

This chain uses TRBV4-2 with TRBJ2-1; D is perhaps TRBD2 (6 bases). V was cut by 4 bases and J by 3 bases, with 13 bases left in between. The CDR3 loop spans 15 amino acids. The germline gives CDR1 LGHNA, CDR2 YNFKEQ. CDR3 region: CASSPSRDFYNEQFF. The CDR3 DNA is TGTGCCAGCAGCCCAAGCCGGGACTTCTACAATGAGCAGTTCTTC.

Remarks on this clone: This likely stems from a read error, as it lies one base from a far larger clone. The chain has TRBV4-3 and TRBJ1-2; a weak D match, TRBD1 (6 bases). CDR3 size: 14 residues. Germline CDR1 LGHNA, CDR2 YSLEER. CDR3 loop: CASSQDRTNYGHTF. The CDR3, as DNA: TGCGCCAGCAGCCAGGACAGAACCAACTATGGCCACACCTTC.

The CDR3 DNA sequence: TGTGCCAGCAGCCCCGTGCCCGGTGAAGCTTTCTTT. This sequence encodes CASSPVPGEAFF. The chain is built from TRBV7-2 and TRBJ1-1; no reliable D call. CDR1 is SGHTA and CDR2 is FQGNSA in the germline V gene. The CDR3 extends over 12 amino acids. Trimming left V 5 bases short and J 7 bases short, with 11 bases between.

The chain recombines TRBV10-2 with TRBJ2-7; the match to TRBD2 covers 10 bases. From germline, CDR1 is WSHSY and CDR2 SAAADI. The V segment lost 6 bases and the J segment 1 base; nucleotides outside the gene matches: 6. This CDR3 spans 15 amino acids. CDR3 sequence reads: CASRDLAGVSYEQYF. The CDR3 bases are TGCGCCAGCAGAGACCTAGCGGGAGTTTCCTACGAGCAGTACTTC.

This sequence joins TRBV28 and TRBJ2-7, with TRBD2 matching over 10 bases. Per the germline V gene, CDR1 is MDHEN and CDR2 is SYDVKM. The CDR3 is 14 amino acids. The ends lost 2 bases at V and 3 bases at J; junction bases unmatched: 1. The CDR3 is CASSLGLADYEQYF. The CDR3 coding sequence is TGTGCCAGCAGTTTAGGACTAGCGGACTACGAGCAGTACTTC.

Only a few counts were recorded for this clone. This probably arose from a read error, given a far larger clone one base away. This sequence joins TRBV30 and TRBJ2-1, with unresolved D. The length of the CDR3 is 14 residues. Germline V lookup: CDR1 GTSNPN, CDR2 SVGIG (reference sequence). The CDR3 reads CAWIPERSYNERFF. DNA for the CDR3: TGTGCCTGGATACCCGAACGTTCCTACAATGAGCGGTTCTTC.

On this clone itself: This could be a read error, since a much larger clone is one nucleotide away. The chain couples TRBV19 to TRBJ2-6; D may correspond to TRBD1 or TRBD2 (5 bases each). The germline V gene encodes CDR1 LNHDA and CDR2 SQIVND (reference sequence). The CDR3 loop spans 16 amino acids. The CDR3, as DNA: TGTGCCAGTAGTGTCCTCGGGGTCTCTGGGGCCAACGCCCTGACTTTC. Protein product: CASSVLGVSGANALTF.

The gene calls are TRBV10-3 and TRBJ2-7; 7 bases are a match to TRBD1. The DNA end lines up better with TRBJ2-1; the J call may be wrong. The germline V gene has CDR1 ENHRY and CDR2 SYGVKD. This CDR3 is built from 14 residues. This chain's CDR3 is CAISATGSEVEQFF. In DNA, the CDR3 is TGTGCCATCAGTGCGACAGGGAGTGAGGTTGAGCAGTTCTTC.

As concerns this clone: A single base is all that separates this from a far larger clone, so a read error is likely. This CDR3 is also generated by other DNA sequences in the sample. This chain connects TRBV5-1 to TRBJ2-7; TRBD2 matches at 14 bases. Germline CDR1 is SGHRS and CDR2 is YFSETQ. This CDR3 has 14 amino acids. CDR3 amino acids: CASSGTSGSREQYF. CDR3 in DNA: TGCGCCAGCAGCGGGACTAGCGGGAGTCGAGAGCAGTATTTC.

V usage is TRBV11-2 and J usage is TRBJ1-3, with D unclear. The CDR3 is 15 amino acids. From germline, CDR1 is SGHAT and CDR2 FQNNGV. V was shortened by 4 bases and J by 4 bases, with 14 bases between the two germline ends. The CDR3 DNA follows: TGTGCCAGCAGCTCATATATCGGCAGGGGAAACACCATATATTTT. Translation: CASSSYIGRGNTIYF.

This clone occurred a few times. The rearrangement links TRBV4-1 to TRBJ2-5; unclear D gene. This CDR3 is built from 15 residues. V lost 0 bases, J lost 5 bases, and 13 bases lay in between. The germline V gene has CDR1 MGHRA and CDR2 YSYEKL. In nucleotides, the CDR3 is TGCGCCAGCAGCCAAGAAATAGCATCCAAGGAGACCCAGTACTTC. Translation: CASSQEIASKETQYF.

This clone came up a few times. One junction end disagrees with the germline gene, perhaps due to a read error. The sample holds other DNA sequences that translate to the same CDR3. This chain joins TRBV7-2 and TRBJ2-6, with D maybe TRBD2 (6 bases). The CDR3 consists of 17 residues. Germline loops: CDR1 SGHTA, CDR2 FQGNSA. The CDR3 bases are TGCGCCAGCAGCCAAGATCCAGGGACTTCTGGGGCCAACGTCCTGACTTTC. Protein sequence: CASSQDPGTSGANVLTF.

This clone was picked up a small number of times. This chain joins TRBV30 and TRBJ2-7; 8 nucleotides agree with TRBD1. V was clipped by 3 bases and J by 0 bases; unmatched bases: 4. Germline V gene lookup returns CDR1 GTSNPN and CDR2 SVGIG (reference sequence). The CDR3 is made up of 14 amino acids. CDR3 DNA: TGTGCCTGGAGGGGGACAGGATTCTCCTACGAGCAGTACTTC. As protein: CAWRGTGFSYEQYF.

This clone was seen only once. The chain recombines TRBV28 with TRBJ2-7; D remains unclear. The CDR3 runs 15 residues. V lost 4 bases to trimming and J lost 5 bases, with 18 bases between them. Per germline, CDR1 MDHEN and CDR2 SYDVKM. This CDR3 is CASSSRTVGQDEQYF. The DNA for the CDR3 is TGTGCCAGCAGTTCCCGAACAGTCGGGCAAGACGAGCAGTACTTC.

The chain joins TRBV27 to TRBJ2-7; D is ambiguous. CDR1 MNHEY and CDR2 SMNVEV come from the germline V gene (reference sequence). The CDR3 sequence is 11 residues long. Deletions cut 11 bases from V and 3 bases from J, with 11 bases between. The CDR3, as DNA: TGTGCCGGCAAGTTGGGCTACGAGCAGTACTTC. Protein: CAGKLGYEQYF.

The table lists this clone with a few counts. This rearrangement joins TRBV6-6 to TRBJ2-7, with D unclear. CDR1 is MNHNY and CDR2 is SVGAGI in the germline V gene (reference sequence). Deletions cut 7 bases from V and 0 bases from J, with 13 bases between. CDR3 length: 14 residues. In nucleotides, the CDR3 is TGTGCCAGCACGACATCCGACACCTCCTACGAGCAGTACTTC. Residues: CASTTSDTSYEQYF.

This clone was counted only a few times. This CDR3 reads CASSPRFSGSDEQYF. The CDR3 region has the DNA TGTGCCAGCAGCCCCCGGTTTAGCGGGAGCGACGAGCAGTACTTC. The chain recombines TRBV9 with TRBJ2-5, with 9 bases lining up with TRBD2. TRBJ2-7 matches the DNA end more closely, so the J call is doubtful. The CDR3 is 15 amino acids. From germline, CDR1 is SGDLS and CDR2 YYNGEE.

The rearrangement joins TRBV5-1 to TRBJ2-5; D is uncertain. Germline assignment: CDR1 SGHRS and CDR2 YFSETQ. The CDR3 consists of 12 residues. The V end was cut by 0 bases, the J end by 4 bases, with 4 bases between. For the CDR3, the DNA is TGCGCCAGCAGCTTGGAGGCAGAGACCCAGTACTTC. It translates to CASSLEAETQYF.

The genes are TRBV6-6 and TRBJ2-1; a weak D match, TRBD2 (6 bases). Germline loops: CDR1 MNHNY, CDR2 SVGAGI (reference sequence). The CDR3 contains 15 residues. Trimming stripped 6 bases from V and 8 bases from J, with 20 bases between. The CDR3 loop is CASSPRLVLGDEQFF. Written as DNA, the CDR3 is TGTGCCAGCAGCCCAAGACTAGTCCTTGGGGATGAGCAGTTCTTC.

V is TRBV7-3 and J is TRBJ2-7; 12 bases match TRBD2. The CDR3 consists of 15 residues. V trimming: 5 bases; J trimming: 6 bases; junction bases outside the gene matches: 8. Per germline, CDR1 SGHTA and CDR2 FQGTGA. The CDR3 DNA is TGTGCCAGCAGCCGGGGACTAGCGGGTCCTTCCGAGCAGTACTTC. The encoded protein is CASSRGLAGPSEQYF.

The chain has TRBV11-2 and TRBJ2-7; 7 nucleotides agree with TRBD2. With 5 bases clipped from V and 3 bases from J, the junction kept 13 bases outside the gene matches. CDR1 SGHAT and CDR2 FQNNGV come from the germline V gene. This CDR3 contains 16 residues. The CDR3 DNA sequence: TGTGCCAGCAGCCGGCGGGGGTCCTTTAACGACTACGAGCAGTACTTC. Its protein is CASSRRGSFNDYEQYF.